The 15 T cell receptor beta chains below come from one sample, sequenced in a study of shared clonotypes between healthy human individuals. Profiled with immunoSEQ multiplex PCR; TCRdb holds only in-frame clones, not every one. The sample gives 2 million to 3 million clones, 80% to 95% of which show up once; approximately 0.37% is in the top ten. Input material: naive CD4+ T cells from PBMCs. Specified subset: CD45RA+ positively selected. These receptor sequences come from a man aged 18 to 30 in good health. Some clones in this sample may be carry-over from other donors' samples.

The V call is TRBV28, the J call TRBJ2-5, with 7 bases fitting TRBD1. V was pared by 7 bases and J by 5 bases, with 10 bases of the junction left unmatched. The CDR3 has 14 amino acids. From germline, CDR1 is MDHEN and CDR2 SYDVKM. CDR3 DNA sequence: TGTGCCAGCACCCTATTAGGGGGCGAGGAGACCCAGTACTTC. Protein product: CASTLLGGEETQYF.

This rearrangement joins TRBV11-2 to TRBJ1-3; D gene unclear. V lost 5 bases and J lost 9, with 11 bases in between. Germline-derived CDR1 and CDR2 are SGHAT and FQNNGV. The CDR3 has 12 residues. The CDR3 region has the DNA TGTGCCAGCAGCCCAAGCGGGGTCACCATATATTTT. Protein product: CASSPSGVTIYF.

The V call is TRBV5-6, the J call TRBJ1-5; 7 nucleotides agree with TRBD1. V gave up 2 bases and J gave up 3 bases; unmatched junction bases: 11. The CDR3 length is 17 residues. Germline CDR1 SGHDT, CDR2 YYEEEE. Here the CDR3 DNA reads TGTGCCAGCAGCTTTGCCTCGGGACAGCCTTACAATCAGCCCCAGCATTTT. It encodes CASSFASGQPYNQPQHF.

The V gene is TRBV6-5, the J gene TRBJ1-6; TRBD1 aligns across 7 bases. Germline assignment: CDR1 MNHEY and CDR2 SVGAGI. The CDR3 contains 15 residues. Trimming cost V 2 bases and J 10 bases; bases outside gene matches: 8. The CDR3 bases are TGTGCCAGCAGTTACGGAAAACAGGGGCTGTCACCCCTCCACTTT. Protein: CASSYGKQGLSPLHF.

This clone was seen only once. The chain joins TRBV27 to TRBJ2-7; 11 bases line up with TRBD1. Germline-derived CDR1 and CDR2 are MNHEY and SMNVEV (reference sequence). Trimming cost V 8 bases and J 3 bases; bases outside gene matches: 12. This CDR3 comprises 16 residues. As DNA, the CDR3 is TGTGCCAGCCCCAGGACAGGGGGCGATCCGGTCTACGAGCAGTACTTC. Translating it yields CASPRTGGDPVYEQYF.

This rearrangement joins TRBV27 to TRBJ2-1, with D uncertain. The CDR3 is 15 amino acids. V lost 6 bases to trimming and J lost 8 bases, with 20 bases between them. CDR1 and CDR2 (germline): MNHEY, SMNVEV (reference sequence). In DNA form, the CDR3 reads TGTGCCAGCAGGAAAGATTTTTCAGCAGGTTATGAGCAGTTCTTC. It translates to CASRKDFSAGYEQFF.

This CDR3 is CASSLGQGMADTQYF. CDR3 bases: TGTGCCAGCAGCTTAGGACAGGGGATGGCAGATACGCAGTATTTT. This chain uses TRBV7-9 with TRBJ2-3, with TRBD1 matching over 8 bases. Per germline, CDR1 SEHNR and CDR2 FQNEAQ (reference sequence). Trimming at V came to 1 base and at J to 4 bases, leaving 4 bases not matched to a gene. The CDR3 is 15 residues long.

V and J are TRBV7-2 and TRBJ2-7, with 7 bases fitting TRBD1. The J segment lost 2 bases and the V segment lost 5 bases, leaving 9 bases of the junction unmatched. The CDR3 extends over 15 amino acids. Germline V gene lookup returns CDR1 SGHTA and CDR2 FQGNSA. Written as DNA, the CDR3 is TGTGCCAGCAGCCTCACCGGGACAGTGCCCTACGAGCAGTACTTC. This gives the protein CASSLTGTVPYEQYF.

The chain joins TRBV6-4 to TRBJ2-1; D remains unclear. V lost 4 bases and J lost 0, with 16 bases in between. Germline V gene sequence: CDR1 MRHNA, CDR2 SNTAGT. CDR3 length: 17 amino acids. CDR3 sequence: CASSVHWDDSSYNEQFF. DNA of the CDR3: TGTGCCAGCAGTGTGCATTGGGATGATTCCTCCTACAATGAGCAGTTCTTC.

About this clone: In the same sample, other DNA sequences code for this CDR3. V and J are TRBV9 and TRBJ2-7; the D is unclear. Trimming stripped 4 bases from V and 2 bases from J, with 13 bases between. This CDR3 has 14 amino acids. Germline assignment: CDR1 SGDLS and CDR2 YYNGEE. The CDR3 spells CASSPRGDPYEQYF. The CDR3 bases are TGTGCCAGCAGCCCCCGCGGAGACCCCTACGAGCAGTACTTC.

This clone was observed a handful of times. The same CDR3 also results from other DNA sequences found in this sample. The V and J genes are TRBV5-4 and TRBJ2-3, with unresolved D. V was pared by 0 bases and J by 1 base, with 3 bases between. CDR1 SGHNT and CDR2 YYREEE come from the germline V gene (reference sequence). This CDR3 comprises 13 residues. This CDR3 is CASSLGGTDTQYF. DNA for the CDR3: TGTGCCAGCAGCTTGGGGGGCACAGATACGCAGTATTTT. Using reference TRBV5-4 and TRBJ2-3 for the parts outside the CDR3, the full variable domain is ETGVTQSPTHLIKTRGQQVTLRCSSQSGHNTVSWYQQALGQGPQFIFQYYREEENGRGNFPPRFSGLQFPNYSSELNVNALELDDSALYLCASSLGGTDTQYFGPGTRLTVL.

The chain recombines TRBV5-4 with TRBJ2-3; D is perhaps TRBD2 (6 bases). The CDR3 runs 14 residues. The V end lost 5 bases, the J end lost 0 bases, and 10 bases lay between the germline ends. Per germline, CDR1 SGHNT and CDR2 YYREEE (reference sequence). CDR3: CASSSTSSTDTQYF. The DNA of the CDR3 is TGTGCCAGCAGTTCTACTAGCAGCACAGATACGCAGTATTTT.

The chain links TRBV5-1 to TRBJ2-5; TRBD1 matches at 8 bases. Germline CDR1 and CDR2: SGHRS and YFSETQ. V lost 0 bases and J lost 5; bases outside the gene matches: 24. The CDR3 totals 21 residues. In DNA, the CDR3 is TGCGCCAGCAGCTTGGCCCCACCATTCCGGACAGGGTCGTTTGGGCGTGAGACCCAGTACTTC. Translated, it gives CASSLAPPFRTGSFGRETQYF.

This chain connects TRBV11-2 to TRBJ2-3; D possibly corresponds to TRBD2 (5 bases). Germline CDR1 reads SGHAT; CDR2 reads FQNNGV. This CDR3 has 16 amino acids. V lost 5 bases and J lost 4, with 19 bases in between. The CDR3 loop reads CASSLEGLPGADTQYF. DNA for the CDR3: TGTGCCAGCAGCCTCGAGGGCCTCCCGGGCGCAGATACGCAGTATTTT.

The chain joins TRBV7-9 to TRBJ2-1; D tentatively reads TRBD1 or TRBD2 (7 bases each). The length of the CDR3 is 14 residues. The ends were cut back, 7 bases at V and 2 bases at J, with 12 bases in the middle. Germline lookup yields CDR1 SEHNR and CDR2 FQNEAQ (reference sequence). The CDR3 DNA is TGTGCCAGCAAGGGAGGGGGCGCCTACAATGAGCAGTTCTTC. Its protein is CASKGGGAYNEQFF.